Included here is one T cell receptor (beta chain) sequence, with context. The antigen remains undetermined. This record belongs to a study of persistence of HIV-infected CD4 T cells. The overall study: Median time on suppressive ART was seven to nine years.

Cells were stimulated with overlapping HIV-1 Gag 15-mer peptides. CD4+ T cells upregulating both CD40 ligand and CD69 were sorted as responding cells. The CDR3 sequence is 14 residues long. CDR1 is SGHTA, CDR2 FQGNSA, per germline. V was clipped by 3 bases and J by 2 bases, with 9 bases between them. The libraries were made with immunoSEQ version 4 in survey mode. Each sample used up to roughly 1 ug genomic DNA diluted to roughly 10 ng/uL. Assay: immunoSEQ multiplex PCR; the TCRdb copy retains only in-frame clones and omits some. Of over 10,000 clones in the sample, roughly 66% are singletons; the top ten hold 6.9%.

Sequenced material: CD4+ T cells sorted from PBMCs after approximately 19-hour stimulation, taken from a patient who received antiretroviral therapy. The sequence was obtained from an adult man with HIV who was CMV-seropositive. The V and J genes are TRBV7-2 and TRBJ2-3; no clear D gene. CDR3 amino acids: CASSLNTFTDTQYF. CDR3 DNA: TGTGCCAGCAGCTTGAACACCTTCACAGATACGCAGTATTTT.